Included here is one T cell receptor beta chain sequence, with context. This sample is drawn from a study of blood T cell repertoires in COVID-19. About the study: Italy, Spain and the United States were the sources of the convalescent and acute COVID-19 samples.

The germline V gene has CDR1 MNHEY and CDR2 SVGAGI. The CDR3 is 15 amino acids. V lost 2 bases, J lost 5 bases, and 6 bases stayed unmatched. The repertoire was sequenced with immunoSEQ multiplex PCR; TCRdb's copy has only in-frame clones and lacks some. The table lists 210,000 or so clones, 81% of them singletons. The sequence derives from a woman aged 45-59 years with acute COVID-19. The chain is built from TRBV6-5 and TRBJ1-2; 9 bases are a match to TRBD1. Sequenced sample: PBMCs or T cells enriched from blood (not recorded which). CDR3 nucleotide sequence: TGTGCCAGCAGTTACGCCGGGACAGGGCGGTATGGCTACACCTTC. Protein sequence: CASSYAGTGRYGYTF.